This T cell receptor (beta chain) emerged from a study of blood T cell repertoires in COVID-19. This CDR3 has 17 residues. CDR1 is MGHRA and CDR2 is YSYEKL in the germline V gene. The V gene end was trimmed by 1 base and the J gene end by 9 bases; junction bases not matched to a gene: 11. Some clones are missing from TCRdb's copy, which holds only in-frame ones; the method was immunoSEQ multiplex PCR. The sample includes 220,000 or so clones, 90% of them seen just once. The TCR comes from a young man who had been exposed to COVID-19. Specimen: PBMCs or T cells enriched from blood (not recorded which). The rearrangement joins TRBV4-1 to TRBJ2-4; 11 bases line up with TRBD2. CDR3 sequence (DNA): TGCGCCAGCAGCCAAGGGCCCGGCGGTAGCGGGAGGGTCATTCAGTACTTC. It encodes CASSQGPGGSGRVIQYF.